Listed here is a single T cell receptor beta chain. Its specificity is not known. Patients who had autoimmune disease history or got systemic immunosuppression were left out. The data were taken from a study of OX40 agonist ivuxolimab in advanced cancers. Study as a whole: Ivuxolimab, which is an agonistic anti-OX40 (CD134) antibody, was administered to the patients.

The assay was immunoSEQ multiplex PCR, and TCRdb's table has in-frame clones only and misses some. The table shows 96,000 or so clones, with approximately 84% occurring only once. Whole-study findings and limits: The antigen specificity of the peripheral T cells (those that were expanded) was not determined.

Sequenced material: CD4+ or CD8+ T cells sorted from blood, taken in a trial of the OX40 agonist ivuxolimab. The clonotype was recovered from an adult with an advanced solid tumor such as melanoma, head and neck, liver or kidney cancer.

The CDR3 bases are TGTGCCAGCAGGGGACAGAGAGATAATGAAGCTTTCTTT. It specifies CASRGQRDNEAFF. The gene calls are TRBV25-1 and TRBJ1-1; 7 bases line up with TRBD1. This CDR3 has 13 amino acids. The ends lost 6 bases at V and 7 bases at J; junction bases unmatched: 8. The V gene's germline CDR1 is MGHDK and CDR2 SYGVNS.